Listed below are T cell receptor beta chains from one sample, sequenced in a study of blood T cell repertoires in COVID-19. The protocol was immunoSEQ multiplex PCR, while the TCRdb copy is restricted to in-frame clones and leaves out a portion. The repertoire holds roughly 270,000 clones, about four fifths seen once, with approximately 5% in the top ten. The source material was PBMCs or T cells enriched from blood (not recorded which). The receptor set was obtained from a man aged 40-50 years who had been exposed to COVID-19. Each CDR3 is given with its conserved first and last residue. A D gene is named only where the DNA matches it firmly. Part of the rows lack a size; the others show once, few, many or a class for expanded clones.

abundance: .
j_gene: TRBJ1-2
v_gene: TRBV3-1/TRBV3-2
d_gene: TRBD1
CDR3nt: TGTGCCAGCAGCCAAGTGCCGGGACAGGTCTATGGCTACACCTTC
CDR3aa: CASSQVPGQVYGYTF

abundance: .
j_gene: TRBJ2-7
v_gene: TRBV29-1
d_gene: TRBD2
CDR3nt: TGCAGCGTTGTGGGGAGCGGGGCTTACTCCTACGAGCAGTACTTC
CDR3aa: CSVVGSGAYSYEQYF

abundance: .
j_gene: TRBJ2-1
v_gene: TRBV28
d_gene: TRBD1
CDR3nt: TGTGCCAGCAGTTCACCCGGGACAGGGAAGTTCTTC
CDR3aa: CASSSPGTGKFF

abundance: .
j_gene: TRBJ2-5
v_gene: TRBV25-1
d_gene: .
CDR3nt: TGTGCCAGCAGTGGCCTTGGACAGAACCAAGAGACCCAGTACTTC
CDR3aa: CASSGLGQNQETQYF

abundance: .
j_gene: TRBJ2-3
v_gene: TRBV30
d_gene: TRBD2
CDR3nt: TGTGCCTGGAGGACTAGCGGGAGGGATACGCAGTATTTT
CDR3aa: CAWRTSGRDTQYF

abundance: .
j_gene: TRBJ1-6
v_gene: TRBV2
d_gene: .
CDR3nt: TGTGCCAGCAGTGAAGGCAGAACGCCCCTCCACTTT
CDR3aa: CASSEGRTPLHF

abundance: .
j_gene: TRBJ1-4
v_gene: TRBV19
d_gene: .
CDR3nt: TGTGCCAGTATGGGCACAGGGATTAAAGAAAAACTGTTTTTT
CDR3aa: CASMGTGIKEKLFF

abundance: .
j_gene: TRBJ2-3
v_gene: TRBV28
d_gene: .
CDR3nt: TGTGCCAGCAGTTTATCCGGGGATAACACAGATACGCAGTATTTT
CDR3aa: CASSLSGDNTDTQYF

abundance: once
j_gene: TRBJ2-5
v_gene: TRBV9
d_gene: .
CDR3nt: TGTGCCAGCAGCTCAGCCGGGGGGCGCAGAGAGACCCAGTACTTC
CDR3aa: CASSSAGGRRETQYF

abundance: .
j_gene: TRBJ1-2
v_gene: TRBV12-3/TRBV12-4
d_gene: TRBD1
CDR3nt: TGTGCCAGCAGTATTGGGGACAGCTATGGCTACACCTTC
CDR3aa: CASSIGDSYGYTF

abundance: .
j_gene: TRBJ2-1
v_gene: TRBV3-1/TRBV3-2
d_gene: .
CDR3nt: TGTGCCAGCAGCCAACAGTTAGGGGCCTACAATGAGCAGTTCTTC
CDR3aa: CASSQQLGAYNEQFF

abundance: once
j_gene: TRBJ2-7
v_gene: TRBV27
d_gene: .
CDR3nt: TGTGCCAGCAGTTTAGCCACAGGTAGCGAGCAGTACTTC
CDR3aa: CASSLATGSEQYF

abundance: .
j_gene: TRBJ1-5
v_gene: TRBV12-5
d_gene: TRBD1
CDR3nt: TGTGCTAGTGGTTTGGGACAGGGGACCGTTCAGCCCCAGCATTTT
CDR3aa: CASGLGQGTVQPQHF

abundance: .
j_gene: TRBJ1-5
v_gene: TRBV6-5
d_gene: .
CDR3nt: TGTGCCAGCAGTCCTACCCAGGTTCAGCCCCAGCATTTT
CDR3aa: CASSPTQVQPQHF

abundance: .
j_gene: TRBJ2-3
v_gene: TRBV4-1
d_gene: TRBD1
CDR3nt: TGCGCCAGCAGCCGAGGACAGGGGGCGCCTGGCACAGATACGCAGTATTTT
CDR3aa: CASSRGQGAPGTDTQYF

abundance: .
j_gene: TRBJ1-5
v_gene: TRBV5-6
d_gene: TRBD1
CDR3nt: TGTGCCAGCTGCTTCAGGGGGCAGGGCAATCAGCCCCAGCATTTT
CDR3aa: CASCFRGQGNQPQHF

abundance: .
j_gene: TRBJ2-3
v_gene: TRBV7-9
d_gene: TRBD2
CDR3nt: TGTGCCAGCAGCCTACGTCGAGGGGAGGGGACGACAGATACGCAGTATTTT
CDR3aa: CASSLRRGEGTTDTQYF

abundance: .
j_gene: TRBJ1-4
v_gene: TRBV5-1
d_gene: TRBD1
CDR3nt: TGCGCCAGCAGCTTGGAGGGACAGGGAGTAGAAAAACTGTTTTTT
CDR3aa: CASSLEGQGVEKLFF

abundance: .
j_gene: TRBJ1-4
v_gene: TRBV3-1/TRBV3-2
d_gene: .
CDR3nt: TGTGCCAGCAGCCTAAAGTATTCGCCGACAGCCCATAATGAAAAACTGTTTTTT
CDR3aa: CASSLKYSPTAHNEKLFF

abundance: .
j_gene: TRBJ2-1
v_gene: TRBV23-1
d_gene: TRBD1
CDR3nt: TGCGCCAGCAGCCATCGACAGGGGTCAATCAATGAGCAGTTCTTC
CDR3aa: CASSHRQGSINEQFF

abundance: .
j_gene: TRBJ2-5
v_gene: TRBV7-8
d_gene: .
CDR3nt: TGTGCCAGCAGCAAAGACAGTCAAGAGACCCAGTACTTC
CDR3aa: CASSKDSQETQYF

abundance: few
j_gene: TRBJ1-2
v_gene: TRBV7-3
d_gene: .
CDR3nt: TGTGCCAGCAGCTCCCCGGACTATGGCTACACCTTC
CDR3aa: CASSSPDYGYTF

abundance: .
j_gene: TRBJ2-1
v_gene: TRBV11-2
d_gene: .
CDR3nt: TGTGCCAGCAGCTTAGAACTCCCGAGCTCCTACAATGAGCAGTTCTTC
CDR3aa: CASSLELPSSYNEQFF

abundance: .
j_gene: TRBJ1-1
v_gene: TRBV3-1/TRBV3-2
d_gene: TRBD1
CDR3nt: TGTGCCAGCAGCCAAGAGGAAAAACAGGGGTATGAAGCTTTCTTT
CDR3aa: CASSQEEKQGYEAFF

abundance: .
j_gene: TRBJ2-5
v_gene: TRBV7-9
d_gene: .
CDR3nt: TGTGCCAGCAGCTTAAGTTTAGAAGAGACCCAGTACTTC
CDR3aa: CASSLSLEETQYF

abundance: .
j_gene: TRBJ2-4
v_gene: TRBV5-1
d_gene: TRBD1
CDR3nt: TGCGCCAGCAGCTTCGGGACAGGGGCCCCCGGCAAAAACATTCAGTACTTC
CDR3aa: CASSFGTGAPGKNIQYF

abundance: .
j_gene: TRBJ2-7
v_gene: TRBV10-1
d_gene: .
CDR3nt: TGCGCCAGCAGTGAGGCAGGTACCTACGAGCAGTACTTC
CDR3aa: CASSEAGTYEQYF

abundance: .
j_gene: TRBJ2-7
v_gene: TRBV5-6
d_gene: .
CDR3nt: TGTGCCAGCAGCTTGCTCAGTAGCCTCTACGAGCAGTACTTC
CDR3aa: CASSLLSSLYEQYF

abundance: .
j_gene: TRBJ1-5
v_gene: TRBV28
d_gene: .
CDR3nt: TGTGCCAGCAGTTTGTCCGGGCCCCAGCATTTT
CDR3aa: CASSLSGPQHF

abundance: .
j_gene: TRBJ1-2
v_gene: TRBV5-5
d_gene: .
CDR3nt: TGTGCCAGCAGCGGAATCGGATCGGGCTATGGCTACACCTTC
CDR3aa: CASSGIGSGYGYTF

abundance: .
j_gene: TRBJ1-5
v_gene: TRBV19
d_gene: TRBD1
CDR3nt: TGTGCCAGTAGATCGGACAGGGACGGTCAGCCCCAGCATTTT
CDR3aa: CASRSDRDGQPQHF

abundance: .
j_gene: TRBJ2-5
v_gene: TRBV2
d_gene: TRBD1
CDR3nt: TGTGCCAGCAGTCCGGACAGGGCCCAAGAGACCCAGTACTTC
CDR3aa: CASSPDRAQETQYF

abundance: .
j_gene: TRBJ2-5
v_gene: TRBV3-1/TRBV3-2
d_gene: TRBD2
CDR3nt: TGTGCCAGCAGCCAAGGGACTAGGGAGACCCAGTACTTC
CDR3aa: CASSQGTRETQYF

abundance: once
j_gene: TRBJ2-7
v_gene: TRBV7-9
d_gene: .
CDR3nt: TGTGCCAGCAGCCCAAAGGACAGCTACGAGCAGTACTTC
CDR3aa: CASSPKDSYEQYF

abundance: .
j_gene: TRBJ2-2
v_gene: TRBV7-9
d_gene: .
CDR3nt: TGTGCTCGGTTTGACACCGGGGAGCTGTTTTTT
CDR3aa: CARFDTGELFF

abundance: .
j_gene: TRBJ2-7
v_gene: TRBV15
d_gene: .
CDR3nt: TGTGCCACCAGCAGAGACCTTGTGGCGGACGAGCAGTACTTC
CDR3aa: CATSRDLVADEQYF

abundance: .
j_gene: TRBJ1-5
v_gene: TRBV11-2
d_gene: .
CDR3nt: TGTGCCAGCAGCTTAGGAGTCCGTCAGCCCCAGCATTTT
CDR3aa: CASSLGVRQPQHF

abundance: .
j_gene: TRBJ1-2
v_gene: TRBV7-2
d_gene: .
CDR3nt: TGTGCCAGCAGCTCACCAACAGGGAACTATGGCTACACCTTC
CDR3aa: CASSSPTGNYGYTF